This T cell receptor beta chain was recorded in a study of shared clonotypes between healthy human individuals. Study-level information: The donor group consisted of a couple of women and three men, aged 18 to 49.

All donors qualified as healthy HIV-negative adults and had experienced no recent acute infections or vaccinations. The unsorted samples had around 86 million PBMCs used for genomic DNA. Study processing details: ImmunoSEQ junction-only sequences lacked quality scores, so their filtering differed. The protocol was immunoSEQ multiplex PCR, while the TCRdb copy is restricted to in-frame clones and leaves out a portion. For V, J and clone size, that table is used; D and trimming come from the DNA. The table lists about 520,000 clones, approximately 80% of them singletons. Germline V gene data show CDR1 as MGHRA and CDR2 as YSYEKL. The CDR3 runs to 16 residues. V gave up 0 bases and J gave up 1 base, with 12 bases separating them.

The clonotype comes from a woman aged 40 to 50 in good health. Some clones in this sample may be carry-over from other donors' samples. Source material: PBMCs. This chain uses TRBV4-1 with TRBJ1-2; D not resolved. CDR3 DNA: TGCGCCAGCAGCCAAGACGGGCAGCCGTATAACTATGGCTACACCTTC. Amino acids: CASSQDGQPYNYGYTF.